The 7 T cell receptor beta chains below were found in one sample sequenced in a study of cytomegalovirus exposure and HLA in healthy donors. Using immunoSEQ multiplex PCR, the repertoire was profiled, and TCRdb retains in-frame clones only, with some absent. The table lists 160,000 or so clones, around 82% of them singletons. Sequenced input: PBMCs. The receptor set was obtained from a man aged 25-40 years in good health and CMV-seropositive.

In this sample, this clone turned up once. The chain carries TRBV28 and TRBJ1-5; 7 bases are shared with TRBD1. CDR1 is MDHEN, CDR2 SYDVKM, per germline. This CDR3 comprises 15 residues. The ends lost 4 bases at V and 4 bases at J; junction bases unmatched: 7. The CDR3 loop is CASSSDRAWNQPQHF. For the CDR3, the DNA is TGTGCCAGCAGTTCCGACAGGGCGTGGAATCAGCCCCAGCATTTT.

The V and J genes are TRBV6-5 and TRBJ2-7; D may be TRBD2 (6 bases). The germline V and J ends were trimmed by 3 bases and 3 bases, with 12 bases remaining between them. The germline CDR1 and CDR2 sequences are MNHEY and SVGAGI. The CDR3 extends over 14 amino acids. The CDR3 reads CASSYGSGIYEQYF. CDR3 sequence (DNA): TGTGCCAGCAGTTATGGTAGCGGTATCTACGAGCAGTACTTC.

V and J are TRBV27 and TRBJ2-1; possibly TRBD1 for D (6 bases). The V end was cut by 4 bases, the J end by 0 bases, with 10 bases between. Germline assignment: CDR1 MNHEY and CDR2 SMNVEV (reference sequence). The CDR3 runs to 15 residues. The CDR3 sequence is CASSYQGSSYNEQFF. DNA for the CDR3: TGTGCCAGCAGTTATCAGGGGAGCTCCTACAATGAGCAGTTCTTC.

The V gene is TRBV19, the J gene TRBJ2-1, with 8 bases matching TRBD2. V was pared by 3 bases and J by 6 bases, with 7 bases of the junction left unmatched. The CDR3 totals 15 residues. In germline, CDR1 is LNHDA, CDR2 SQIVND (reference sequence). CDR3 protein: CASSIGSGAFNEQFF. The CDR3, as DNA: TGTGCCAGTAGTATCGGTAGCGGGGCTTTCAATGAGCAGTTCTTC. The full variable domain, rest sourced from reference TRBV19 and TRBJ2-1, is DGGITQSPKYLFRKEGQNVTLSCEQNLNHDAMYWYRQDPGQGLRLIYYSQIVNDFQKGDIAEGYSVSREKKESFPLTVTSAQKNPTAFYLCASSIGSGAFNEQFFGPGTRLTVL.

The gene calls are TRBV19 and TRBJ1-4, with 9 bases identical to TRBD1. CDR1 LNHDA and CDR2 SQIVND come from the germline V gene (reference sequence). V was clipped by 0 bases and J by 5 bases; unmatched bases: 10. The CDR3 covers 18 residues. The CDR3 sequence is CASSIDAPRTGANEKLFF. For the CDR3, the DNA is TGTGCCAGTAGTATAGATGCCCCACGGACAGGGGCGAATGAAAAACTGTTTTTT.

The chain is built from TRBV18 and TRBJ1-2; 12 bases are shared with TRBD1. The CDR3 spans 16 residues. The V and J ends lost 2 bases and 8 bases, in that order; junction bases with no gene match: 9. Germline V CDR1 and CDR2: KGHSH, LQKENI. The CDR3: CASSPGPGQGAEGYTF. DNA of the CDR3: TGTGCCAGCTCACCAGGGCCGGGACAGGGGGCGGAAGGCTACACCTTC.

The sample holds one count of this clone. The V and J genes are TRBV6-6 and TRBJ1-1; 9 bases line up with TRBD1. This CDR3 contains 12 residues. Looked up from germline, CDR1 is MNHNY and CDR2 is SVGAGI (reference sequence). V lost 8 bases, J lost 9 bases, and 7 bases stayed unmatched. DNA of the CDR3: TGTGCCAGCCGAGATTACAGGGGGCAAGCTTTCTTT. Translation: CASRDYRGQAFF.